A selection of T cell receptor beta chains follows, all from one sample in a study of control samples from healthy donors and cancer patients. Only in-frame clones appear in the TCRdb table, and some are missing; sequencing was by immunoSEQ multiplex PCR. Here the sample spans about 130,000 clones, around 92% being singletons. Sequencing was carried out using blood. These receptor sequences come from a woman aged 45-65 years in good health. The conserved cysteine and the conserved F or W are not part of the CDR3 here. Clone size, where shown, is once, few, many, or a class for clones that have expanded.

>TRBV14|TRBJ2-5|-
ASSQFASVYQETQY
>TRBV7-9|TRBJ1-2|-
ASSLGDYT
>TRBV5-1|TRBJ1-1|-
ASSAISGTVMNTEAF
>TRBV2|TRBJ2-5|-
ASSDVTGDQETQY
>TRBV6-2/TRBV6-3|TRBJ2-5|few
ASSSLKQGEEY
>TRBV6-5|TRBJ1-1|-
ASRPGQGGYTEAF
>TRBV2|TRBJ1-6|-
ASSERGGYNSPLH
>TRBV7-8|TRBJ1-1|-
ASSKVVGSTEAF
>TRBV24-1|TRBJ1-5|-
ATSSGGQPQH
>TRBV2|TRBJ2-5|-
ASSERVVGRPDQETQY
>TRBV10-2|TRBJ1-2|-
ASSESHGEWYGYT
>TRBV7-6|TRBJ2-7|-
ASSPRQDSYEQY
>TRBV5-7|TRBJ1-1|-
ASSLRTSNTEAF
>TRBV7-9|TRBJ2-7|once
ASSPTGLAGDEQY
>TRBV5-1|TRBJ2-1|-
ASSLDRGRSNEQF
>TRBV6-5|TRBJ2-5|once
ASRRTGLRETQY
>TRBV3-1/TRBV3-2|TRBJ2-1|-
ASSQARLTSGRAEF
>TRBV27|TRBJ2-2|once
ASSLRWGELF
>TRBV12-3/TRBV12-4|TRBJ1-1|once
ASSVGTEAF
>TRBV5-1|TRBJ1-2|-
ASSLGQVYGYT
>TRBV4-1|TRBJ2-4|-
ASSQEVTARSRAKNIQY
>TRBV27|TRBJ1-6|-
ASSLWTGNSPLH